A selection of T cell receptor beta chains follows, all from one sample in a study of control samples from healthy donors and cancer patients. Only in-frame clones appear in the TCRdb table, and some are missing; sequencing was by immunoSEQ multiplex PCR. Of almost 85,000 clones listed, 70% to 85% are singletons. What was sequenced was PBMCs. Every receptor here comes from a man in his fifties or sixties with head and neck cancer. CDR3s include the opening cysteine and the closing phenylalanine or tryptophan. D genes are given only for firm matches. Expanded clones get a size class; other rows say once, few or many, or leave the size out.

-,-,TRBV10-2,TRBJ2-7,CASMGAGVWEQYF,TGCGCCAGCATGGGGGCGGGAGTGTGGGAGCAGTACTTC
-,TRBD2,TRBV7-8,TRBJ2-5,CASSPLSGAGGETQYF,TGTGCCAGCAGCCCGCTTTCGGGGGCGGGAGGAGAGACCCAGTACTTC
-,-,TRBV6-5,TRBJ2-5,CASSWGLAATQYF,TGTGCCAGCAGTTGGGGGTTAGCCGCGACCCAGTACTTC
few,-,TRBV6-6,TRBJ1-2,CASSYSGRDSGYTF,TGTGCCAGCAGTTACTCGGGCAGGGACTCTGGCTACACCTTC
-,-,TRBV3-1/TRBV3-2,TRBJ2-5,CASSLYETQYF,TGTGCCAGCAGCCTGTATGAGACCCAGTACTTC
-,-,TRBV19,TRBJ2-2,CASRVYGTRDTGELFF,TGTGCCAGTAGAGTATATGGGACACGCGACACCGGGGAGCTGTTTTTT
-,-,TRBV11-2,TRBJ2-7,CASSLGLDYEQYF,TGTGCCAGCAGCTTAGGCCTCGATTACGAGCAGTACTTC
-,-,TRBV5-1,TRBJ1-4,CASSLATDGEKLFF,TGCGCCAGCAGCTTGGCGACGGATGGTGAAAAACTGTTTTTT
few,-,TRBV4-2,TRBJ1-5,CASSPGRTNSNQPQHF,TGTGCCAGCAGCCCTGGACGGACTAATAGCAATCAGCCCCAGCATTTT
-,-,TRBV27,TRBJ1-5,CASSLFGGGIGNQPQHF,TGTGCCAGCAGTTTATTTGGGGGAGGTATAGGCAATCAGCCCCAGCATTTT
-,-,TRBV6-2/TRBV6-3,TRBJ1-1,CASSYWQNTEAFF,TGTGCCAGCAGTTACTGGCAGAACACTGAAGCTTTCTTT
-,-,TRBV9,TRBJ1-2,CASSTRGANYGYTF,TGTGCCAGCAGCACCCGAGGGGCTAACTATGGCTACACCTTC
-,-,TRBV3-1/TRBV3-2,TRBJ2-3,CASSLAGAVDTQYF,TGTGCCAGCAGCCTCGCCGGGGCGGTAGATACGCAGTATTTT
-,TRBD2,TRBV5-4,TRBJ2-1,CASSLTGLAGDEQFF,TGTGCCAGCAGCTTGACGGGACTAGCGGGAGATGAGCAGTTCTTC
-,TRBD1,TRBV6-5,TRBJ1-4,CASSYSPTGVYEKLFF,TGTGCCAGCAGTTACTCCCCCACAGGGGTTTATGAAAAACTGTTTTTT
once,TRBD2,TRBV27,TRBJ2-1,CASSPPGGGNYNEQFF,TGTGCCAGCAGTCCACCCGGGGGGGGAAACTACAATGAGCAGTTCTTC
few,TRBD1,TRBV4-1,TRBJ1-6,CASSLGQAIKNSPLHF,TGCGCCAGCAGCCTCGGACAGGCTATAAAGAATTCACCCCTCCACTTT
-,-,TRBV7-9,TRBJ1-1,CASSLLTGARAFF,TGTGCCAGCAGCTTACTTACGGGGGCGAGGGCTTTCTTT
-,TRBD2,TRBV19,TRBJ2-1,CASSPGLAGYNEQFF,TGTGCCAGTAGTCCGGGACTAGCAGGCTACAATGAGCAGTTCTTC
-,TRBD1,TRBV9,TRBJ2-4,CASSAGTGVTKNIQYF,TGTGCCAGCAGCGCGGGGACAGGGGTAACCAAAAACATTCAGTACTTC
-,-,TRBV13,TRBJ2-7,CASSLGRGSGYEQYF,TGTGCCAGCAGCTTAGGAAGAGGTAGCGGCTACGAGCAGTACTTC
few,TRBD1,TRBV6-5,TRBJ1-6,CASSSTGDSPLHF,TGTGCCAGCAGTTCGACAGGGGATTCACCCCTCCACTTT
few,TRBD1,TRBV5-1,TRBJ1-2,CASSLGSRDSPGRGYTF,TGCGCCAGCAGCTTGGGATCAAGGGACAGCCCTGGCAGGGGCTACACCTTC
few,-,TRBV29-1,TRBJ1-5,CSVGQEGGPQHF,TGCAGCGTTGGACAGGAGGGGGGGCCCCAGCATTTT
-,TRBD1,TRBV4-1,TRBJ1-2,CASSQGSRDRAQYGYTF,TGCGCCAGCAGCCAAGGCTCCCGGGACAGGGCCCAGTATGGCTACACCTTC
-,TRBD1,TRBV2,TRBJ1-3,CASRETGGNSGNTIYF,TGTGCCAGCAGAGAAACAGGGGGGAACTCTGGAAACACCATATATTTT
-,TRBD2,TRBV18,TRBJ2-1,CASSLSGRNNEQFF,TGTGCCAGCTCACTGAGCGGGAGGAACAATGAGCAGTTCTTC
-,-,TRBV5-1,TRBJ1-3,CASTEGTGGNTIYF,TGCGCCAGCACCGAAGGCACAGGAGGAAACACCATATATTTT
-,TRBD2,TRBV19,TRBJ2-5,CASASGAYRATQYF,TGTGCCAGCGCTAGCGGGGCGTACCGGGCGACCCAGTACTTC
-,TRBD1,TRBV28,TRBJ2-1,CASNPPTGGAVQFF,TGTGCCAGCAACCCGCCGACAGGGGGCGCGGTGCAGTTCTTC
-,-,TRBV6-5,TRBJ2-7,CASLRTGRNEQYF,TGTGCCAGTCTCCGCACAGGGAGAAACGAGCAGTACTTC
once,-,TRBV13,TRBJ2-7,CASSLMGRSYEQYF,TGTGCCAGCAGCTTAATGGGACGGAGCTACGAGCAGTACTTC
-,-,TRBV6-5,TRBJ1-6,CASRNEGFSPLHF,TGTGCCAGCAGGAATGAGGGGTTTTCACCCCTCCACTTT
medium-sized,TRBD1,TRBV10-3,TRBJ1-5,CAISAGQGSASNQPQHF,TGTGCCATCAGTGCAGGACAGGGATCGGCTAGCAATCAGCCCCAGCATTTT
few,TRBD1,TRBV6-5,TRBJ1-2,CASSYSRTGGGYGYTF,TGTGCCAGCAGTTACTCTCGGACAGGGGGCGGGTATGGCTACACCTTC
-,TRBD2,TRBV7-9,TRBJ2-7,CASSLGAGEHEQYF,TGTGCCAGCAGCTTAGGAGCGGGAGAGCACGAGCAGTACTTC
-,-,TRBV20-1,TRBJ2-5,CSASGDPGRTGETQYF,TGCAGTGCTAGTGGGGACCCGGGACGAACGGGAGAGACCCAGTACTTC
-,TRBD1,TRBV11-1,TRBJ2-7,CASSLSGGPYEQYF,TGTGCCAGCAGCTTATCAGGGGGTCCCTACGAGCAGTACTTC
once,-,TRBV13,TRBJ2-1,CASSLVGTYNEQFF,TGTGCCAGCAGCTTAGTTGGCACCTACAATGAGCAGTTCTTC
-,TRBD2,TRBV7-9,TRBJ2-7,CASSLTGLAGEQYF,TGTGCCAGCAGCTTGACCGGACTAGCGGGCGAGCAGTACTTC
few,TRBD2,TRBV3-1/TRBV3-2,TRBJ2-1,CASSLTSVNEQFF,TGTGCCAGCAGCCTGACTAGCGTCAATGAGCAGTTCTTC
once,TRBD2,TRBV18,TRBJ2-7,CASSPPGLAAYEQYF,TGTGCCAGCTCACCTCCGGGACTAGCGGCCTACGAGCAGTACTTC
-,TRBD2,TRBV7-9,TRBJ2-1,CASSQRLAGDNEQFF,TGTGCCAGCAGCCAGAGACTAGCGGGAGATAATGAGCAGTTCTTC
-,-,TRBV2,TRBJ1-4,CASSLTREANEKLFF,TGTGCCAGCAGTCTGACCCGGGAGGCTAATGAAAAACTGTTTTTT
-,TRBD1,TRBV11-3,TRBJ2-1,CASSSGQGSYNEQFF,TGTGCCAGCAGCTCCGGACAGGGCTCCTACAATGAGCAGTTCTTC
-,TRBD2,TRBV18,TRBJ2-3,CASSQGLAGDKDTQYF,TGTGCCAGCTCACAAGGGCTAGCGGGAGATAAAGATACGCAGTATTTT
-,-,TRBV2,TRBJ2-6,CASRGETVNVLTF,TGTGCCAGCAGGGGGGAGACAGTAAACGTCCTGACTTTC
-,-,TRBV7-2,TRBJ2-7,CASSLAGSSAYEQYF,TGTGCCAGCAGCTTAGCTGGGAGTAGCGCGTACGAGCAGTACTTC
-,TRBD2,TRBV11-3,TRBJ2-7,CASSRSSGRAYEQYF,TGTGCCAGCAGCCGATCTAGCGGGAGGGCCTACGAGCAGTACTTC
-,-,TRBV7-9,TRBJ1-4,CASSSLPATNEKLFF,TGTGCCAGCAGCTCCTTACCCGCAACTAATGAAAAACTGTTTTTT
few,TRBD1,TRBV9,TRBJ1-6,CASSVGTGSNSPLHF,TGTGCCAGCAGCGTAGGGACAGGGAGCAATTCACCCCTCCACTTT